The 14 T cell receptor beta chains presented below share a single source sample, sequenced in a study of blood T cell dynamics during melanoma immunotherapy. Profiling relied on immunoSEQ multiplex PCR, and the TCRdb table lists in-frame clones only, not all of them. The sample yields about 16,000 clones, about 83% seen once. The time point here: week 3, after first cycle of checkpoint inhibitor. The sequencing here drew on blood, taken from a patient treated with checkpoint blockade. Receptor source: a human donor with melanoma.

This clone was observed once. For the CDR3, the DNA is TGTGCCAGCAGTTCCTGGACAGGGGTGGGTGGGGCCAACGTCCTGACTTTC. Encoded protein: CASSSWTGVGGANVLTF. This chain links TRBV27 with TRBJ2-6; TRBD1 aligns across 9 bases. The CDR3 is 17 amino acids. V lost 4 bases to trimming and J lost 3 bases; unmatched junction nucleotides: 7. CDR1 MNHEY and CDR2 SMNVEV come from the germline V gene (reference sequence).

This clone was counted once. The chain couples TRBV29-1 to TRBJ2-1, with 13 bases aligning to TRBD2. This CDR3 contains 13 residues. The junction had 12 bases not matched to a gene; V was cut back by 7 bases and J by 15 bases. Germline V gene sequence: CDR1 SQVTM, CDR2 ANQGSEA. Here the CDR3 DNA reads TGCAGCGCCAGACTAGCGGGGGGCCTCCCTTTGTTCTTC. It is translated as CSARLAGGLPLFF.

The DNA for the CDR3 is TGTGCCGGATCCGCCAGGGTTGGGGATAATGAAAAACTGTTTTTT. Its protein is CAGSARVGDNEKLFF. The rearrangement joins TRBV30 to TRBJ1-4; D might be TRBD1 (5 bases). The V gene lost 8 bases and the J gene lost 4 bases, with 20 bases spanning the gap. The germline CDR1 and CDR2 sequences are GTSNPN and SVGIG (reference sequence). The CDR3 covers 15 residues.

The chain uses TRBV5-4 and TRBJ2-7; D remains unclear. Germline CDR1 reads SGHNT; CDR2 reads YYREEE (reference sequence). Trimming cost V 2 bases and J 3 bases, with 6 bases left between them. The CDR3 is 12 amino acids. The CDR3, as DNA: TGTGCCAGCAGCTTCTATGGCTACGAGCAGTACTTC. Its protein is CASSFYGYEQYF.

The rearrangement joins TRBV6-6 to TRBJ2-7; D remains ambiguous. CDR1 and CDR2 from the germline V gene are MNHNY and SVGAGI (reference sequence). Trimming took 8 bases from V and 6 from J, leaving 11 bases between them. The CDR3 spans 11 residues. The CDR3 loop reads CASSKRGEQYF. In DNA form, the CDR3 reads TGTGCCAGCTCGAAGCGAGGCGAGCAGTACTTC.

V is TRBV28 and J is TRBJ1-2, with D maybe TRBD1 (6 bases). The CDR3 is 13 residues long. CDR1 is MDHEN and CDR2 is SYDVKM in the germline V gene. V was cut by 5 bases and J by 9 bases, with 16 bases left in between. The CDR3 DNA reads as TGTGCCAGCAGTAACACAGGGACCTGGAGCTACACCTTC. It yields the protein CASSNTGTWSYTF.

V gene TRBV27 combines with J gene TRBJ1-1, with unresolved D. Germline V lookup: CDR1 MNHEY, CDR2 SMNVEV (reference sequence). The CDR3 is 14 residues long. Trimming left V 5 bases short and J 0 bases short, with 10 bases between. CDR3 coding DNA: TGTGCCAGCAGTACGGACCTGGTGAACACTGAAGCTTTCTTT. Encoded protein: CASSTDLVNTEAFF.

The sample holds a few counts of this clone. This sequence joins TRBV7-8 and TRBJ1-5, with TRBD1 matching over 8 bases. Germline CDR1 SGHVS, CDR2 FQNEAQ. V was pared by 3 bases and J by 6 bases, with 7 bases of the junction left unmatched. The CDR3 loop spans 15 amino acids. The CDR3 reads CASSLGQGAGQPQHF. The CDR3, as DNA: TGTGCCAGCAGCTTGGGGCAGGGGGCCGGTCAGCCCCAGCATTTT.

V usage is TRBV5-1 and J usage is TRBJ2-5; D call uncertain. The J call may be incorrect, as the DNA end agrees better with TRBJ2-7. This CDR3 comprises 13 residues. CDR1 is SGHRS and CDR2 is YFSETQ in the germline V gene. CDR3 amino acids: CASSPVGSYEQYF. The CDR3 region has the DNA TGCGCCAGCAGCCCGGTCGGCTCCTACGAGCAGTACTTC.

J is TRBJ2-3 and V is TRBV4-1; 9 nucleotides align to TRBD2. With V trimmed by 4 bases and J by 6 bases, 8 bases remained unmatched. CDR1 is MGHRA, CDR2 YSYEKL, per germline. This CDR3 has 15 amino acids. CDR3 in DNA: TGCGCCAGCAGCCCAACTAGCGGGCCGGGGGATACGCAGTATTTT. Translating it yields CASSPTSGPGDTQYF.

V is TRBV5-4 and J is TRBJ2-5; 11 bases agree with TRBD2. V lost 4 bases, J lost 2 bases, and 4 bases stayed unmatched. Germline V gives CDR1 SGHNT, CDR2 YYREEE (reference sequence). The CDR3 spans 15 residues. CDR3 region: CASSPGLAVQETQYF. CDR3 in DNA: TGTGCCAGCAGCCCGGGACTAGCGGTACAAGAGACCCAGTACTTC. Full variable domain (outside the CDR3, taken from reference TRBV5-4 and TRBJ2-5): ETGVTQSPTHLIKTRGQQVTLRCSSQSGHNTVSWYQQALGQGPQFIFQYYREEENGRGNFPPRFSGLQFPNYSSELNVNALELDDSALYLCASSPGLAVQETQYFGPGTRLLVL.

The chain links TRBV28 to TRBJ2-1; 11 bases line up with TRBD2. The CDR3 spans 15 residues. The V and J ends lost 5 bases and 5 bases, in that order; junction bases with no gene match: 5. The germline CDR1 and CDR2 sequences are MDHEN and SYDVKM. The CDR3 DNA reads TGTGCCAGCAGTACTAGCGGGAGAGGGAACAATGAGCAGTTCTTC. This encodes CASSTSGRGNNEQFF.

The chain links TRBV7-5 to TRBJ2-7; the listed D gene, TRBD1, was not tested against the DNA. TRBV7-5 is described as a pseudogene. This CDR3 is 14 amino acids long. The CDR3, as DNA: TGTGCCAGAAGCTTATTAGCACAGGGTTACGAGCAGTACTTC. It specifies CARSLLAQGYEQYF.

The CDR3 DNA sequence: TGTGCCAGTAGATCGGGCCTGGGATACGAGCAGTACTTC. Its protein is CASRSGLGYEQYF. V is TRBV19 and J is TRBJ2-7; D is uncertain. The CDR3 totals 13 residues. Germline-derived CDR1 and CDR2 are LNHDA and SQIVND (reference sequence). V was trimmed by 6 bases and J by 4 bases, leaving 13 bases between them.